This T cell receptor beta chain was observed in a study of T cell responses to AZD1222 COVID-19 vaccine. The CDR3 runs to 14 residues. With 2 bases removed from V and 2 bases from J, the gap between germline ends came to 11 bases. The germline V gene encodes CDR1 GTSNPN and CDR2 SVGIG (reference sequence). This clone has a single count. Its antigen remains unknown. General observations from the study: The study sampled repertoires only after the peak T cell response. Vaccination with two AZD1222 doses was followed by a rise in Spike-specific TCR breadth and depth. Regions 160-218 and 743-854 dominated among vaccine-associated CD4 TCRs spanning spike. Clonal diversity may have been underestimated in mostly white British donors.

Clones were sequenced by immunoSEQ multiplex PCR, and TCRdb holds only the in-frame ones, with some missing. The sample shows over 100,000 clones, 89% of them seen only once. The chain uses TRBV30 and TRBJ2-3; weak D call: TRBD2 (6 bases). The specimen comprised peripheral blood, sampled on day 0 of AZD1222 vaccination. This TCR was sampled from an adult in good health. The CDR3 sequence is CAWSIGGATDTQYF. The CDR3 DNA reads TGTGCCTGGAGTATCGGCGGGGCCACAGATACGCAGTATTTT.